The entry that follows covers one T cell receptor (beta chain) sequence. This record comes from a study of blood T cell repertoires in COVID-19. Study details: The United States, Italy and Spain supplied acute and convalescent COVID-19 samples.

Assay used: immunoSEQ multiplex PCR; TCRdb lists only in-frame clones, some missing. Of roughly 71,000 clones in the sample, roughly 83% are singletons; the top ten hold approximately 18%. The CDR3 is 16 residues long. V was pared by 1 base and J by 0 bases, with 4 bases of the junction left unmatched. CDR1 is SGHAT, CDR2 FQNNGV, per germline. Sequenced input: peripheral blood. The TCR sequence derives from a woman older than 75 with acute or convalescent COVID-19. The chain combines TRBV11-2 with TRBJ2-7; TRBD2 aligns across 9 bases. CDR3 protein: CASSLGLAGNSYEQYF. CDR3 DNA sequence: TGTGCCAGCAGCTTAGGCCTAGCGGGAAACTCCTACGAGCAGTACTTC.